This T cell receptor (beta chain) was found in a study of regulatory T cells in long-lasting Graves disease (dated by TCRdb to the early 2020s). Broadly, across the study: Persistent Graves' disease meant more than 5 years of antithyroid drug treatment with TSH receptor autoantibodies that stayed positive. Persistent Graves' disease patients were compared with newly diagnosed Graves' disease patients by peripheral blood TCR sequencing and RNA sequencing. The study took place in China and was registered as a clinical trial. A total of 33 samples underwent TCR sequencing, from roughly 13 patients with persistent Graves' disease and approximately 20 patients with newly diagnosed Graves' disease. Antithyroid drugs had been taken for 8.5 to 11 years on average by persistent Graves' disease patients in the clinical cohort. What the study reported, not specific to this receptor: Preferential use of TRBV28, TRBJ1-2 and TRBJ2-5 was observed in persistent disease, whereas TRBV20-1 and TRBJ2-1 were favored in newly diagnosed disease. Persistent patients shared more public clonotypes among themselves (around 3,000) than newly diagnosed patients did (nearly 1,000). Peripheral blood alone was examined, since thyroid tissue, which constituted the primary lesion, could not be accessed. The authors acknowledged the small sample size as a limitation that may reduce accuracy. Lower TCR Shannon entropy and fewer highly expanded clones were observed in persistent Graves' disease patients than in newly diagnosed patients, which suggested clonal expansion. Sequencing and analysis were restricted to the TCR beta chain.

Comments on this clonotype: Its antigen is not yet known. Base qualities are not provided; no much larger clone lies one nucleotide away.

The time point label corresponds to: persistent/refractory GD, antithyroid drugs over 5 years with positive TRAb. RNA was extracted from PBMCs in TRIzol for both TCR sequencing and RNA sequencing. Graves' disease was diagnosed according to American Thyroid Association guidelines. Patients were recruited from an endocrinology department in Xi'an, China. From each patient, around 9 milliliters of peripheral blood was collected into an EDTA anticoagulant tube. Ficoll Paque Plus density gradient separation was used to isolate PBMCs, and no additional T cell sorting was done. An Agilent 2100 Bioanalyzer and agarose gel were used to check RNA quality, while a NanoDrop 2000 measured RNA concentration. Libraries were constructed by multiplex PCR. TCRdb records Illumina HiSeq 4000 as the sequencer. iRepertoire HTBI primers and Arm-PCR amplification of CDR3 regions were used to construct TCR beta libraries. Gel purification was performed on PCR products prior to sequencing. Per the original workflow: A total of 60 to 80 TRBV and approximately 15 TRBJ segments were identified across samples and were used for gene usage analysis of CDR3 amino acid clonotypes. COPE and FqMerger were used to merge filtered high-quality paired reads into contigs. BLAST was used to align contigs to IMGT TRBV, TRBD and TRBJ reference genes, with CDR3 defined following IMGT. Any clonotype with a frequency above 0.1% was classified as a highly expanded clone. Shannon entropy was used to measure repertoire diversity, and the Gini coefficient was used to measure V-J evenness. A clonotype was considered public if more than one individual shared it. Through fastp at Q25 and MiXCR, TCRdb rebuilt clones from the public reads, retaining in-frame beta chains. Identical CDR3 protein sequences are pooled into one entry, listed with their most common genes and DNA. The V and J calls reflect TCRdb's pipeline rather than the authors' work. The sample table holds approximately 400,000 distinct CDR3 sequences, of which roughly a quarter were seen once. The top ten clonotypes cover roughly a quarter of the sample.

V is cut back by 3 bases and J by 0 bases, with 6 bases in the junction unmatched. From the germline V gene, CDR1 is SGHTA and CDR2 is FQGNSA. The CDR3 sequence holds 19 residues, the cysteine and phenylalanine included. Only CDR3 DNA remains: 57 bases, in frame from the first base. This sequence originates from a female donor with Graves disease. This sample comprised peripheral blood mononuclear cells (PBMCs), obtained when the disease was refractory, from a patient treated with antithyroid drugs. The chain couples TRBV7-2 to TRBJ2-1, with 15 central nucleotides matching TRBD2. The nucleotide sequence reads TGTGCCAGCAGCTTCACCGGGACTAGCGGGGGGAGCTCCTACAATGAGCAGTTCTTC. Its amino acids are CASSFTGTSGGSSYNEQFF.